This entry features one TCR beta chain sequence. This sample is part of a study of T cell changes during pregnancy in multiple sclerosis. Some clones are missing from TCRdb's copy, which holds only in-frame ones; the method was immunoSEQ multiplex PCR. Of 100,000 to 140,000 clones in the sample, approximately 90% are singletons; the top ten hold roughly 0.82%. This CDR3 comprises 13 residues. Looked up from germline, CDR1 is GTSNPN and CDR2 is SVGIG (reference sequence). The germline V and J ends were trimmed by 3 bases and 4 bases, with 12 bases remaining between them. The starting material was peripheral blood, obtained in the third trimester of pregnancy. The chain uses TRBV30 and TRBJ1-2; D gene ambiguous. The TCR comes from a female donor in good health, enrolled as a control in a pregnancy study. The CDR3 nucleotides are TGTGCCTGGAGGAGGGAAGCACCCTATGGCTACACCTTC. Amino acid sequence: CAWRREAPYGYTF.